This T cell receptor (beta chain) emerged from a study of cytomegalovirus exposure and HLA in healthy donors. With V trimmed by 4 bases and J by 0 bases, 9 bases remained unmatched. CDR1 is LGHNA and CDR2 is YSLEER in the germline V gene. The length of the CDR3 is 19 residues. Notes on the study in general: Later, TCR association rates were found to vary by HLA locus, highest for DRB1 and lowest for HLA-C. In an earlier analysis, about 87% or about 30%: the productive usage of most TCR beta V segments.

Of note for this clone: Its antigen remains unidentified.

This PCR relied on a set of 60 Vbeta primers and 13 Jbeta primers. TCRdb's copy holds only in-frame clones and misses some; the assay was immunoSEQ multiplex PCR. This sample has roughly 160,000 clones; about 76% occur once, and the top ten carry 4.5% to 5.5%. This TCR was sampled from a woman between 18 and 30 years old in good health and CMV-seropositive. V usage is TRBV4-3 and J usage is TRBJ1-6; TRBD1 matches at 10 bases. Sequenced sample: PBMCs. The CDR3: CASSLGTGAQSSYNSPLHF. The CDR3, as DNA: TGCGCCAGCAGCCTGGGGACAGGGGCCCAAAGCTCCTATAATTCACCCCTCCACTTT.